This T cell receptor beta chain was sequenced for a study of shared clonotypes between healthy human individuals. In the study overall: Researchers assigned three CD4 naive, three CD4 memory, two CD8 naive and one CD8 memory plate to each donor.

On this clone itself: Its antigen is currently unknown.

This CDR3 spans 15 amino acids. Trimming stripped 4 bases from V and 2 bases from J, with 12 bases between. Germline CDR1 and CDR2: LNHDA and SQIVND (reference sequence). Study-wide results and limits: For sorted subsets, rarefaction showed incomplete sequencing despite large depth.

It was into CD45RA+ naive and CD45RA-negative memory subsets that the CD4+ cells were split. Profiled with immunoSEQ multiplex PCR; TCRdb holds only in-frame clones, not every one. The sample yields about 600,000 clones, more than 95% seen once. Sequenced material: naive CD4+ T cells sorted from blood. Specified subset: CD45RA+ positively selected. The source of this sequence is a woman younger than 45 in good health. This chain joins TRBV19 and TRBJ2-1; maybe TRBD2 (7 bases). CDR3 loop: CASSKGEGPYNEQFF. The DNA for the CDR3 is TGTGCCAGTAGTAAGGGGGAGGGTCCCTACAATGAGCAGTTCTTC.